One T cell receptor (beta chain) is described in this entry. Other DNA sequences within the sample encode an identical CDR3. The repertoire was sequenced with immunoSEQ multiplex PCR; TCRdb's copy has only in-frame clones and lacks some. The sample holds 350,000 to 400,000 clones, approximately 88% seen once. With 2 bases clipped from V and 1 base from J, the junction kept 2 bases outside the gene matches. The CDR3 has 14 residues. The V gene's germline CDR1 is SGHDT and CDR2 YYEEEE. This specimen comes from a study of blood T cell repertoires in COVID-19. Study as a whole: COVID-19 samples, acute and convalescent, were from the United States, Italy and Spain.

In terms of age and location, participants ranged from about 18 to 95 years and lived in about two dozen US areas. Cohorts were based on clinical histories the participants reported. Source material: PBMCs or T cells enriched from blood (not recorded which). The V call is TRBV5-6, the J call TRBJ2-7; TRBD1 matches 8 bases. The receptor was isolated from a young woman with acute COVID-19. The CDR3 reads CASSFGQGSYEQYF. The CDR3 nucleotides are TGTGCCAGCAGCTTCGGACAGGGATCCTACGAGCAGTACTTC.